This T cell receptor (beta chain) was captured by sequencing in a study of blood T cell repertoires in COVID-19. The V gene's germline CDR1 is GTSNPN and CDR2 SVGIG (reference sequence). There are 17 residues in the CDR3. Trimming at V came to 0 bases and at J to 0 bases, leaving 10 bases not matched to a gene. This clone was seen more than once but under ten times. The method was immunoSEQ multiplex PCR; TCRdb's version includes in-frame clones alone and lacks a portion of them. The sample records under 250,000 clones, about 90% being singletons. This rearrangement joins TRBV30 to TRBJ2-7; 8 nucleotides line up with TRBD1. Material: peripheral blood. This receptor was identified in a man under 40 with COVID-19, enrolled during active disease. CDR3 coding DNA: TGTGCCTGGAGTGTAGACAGGGGCGGCCCGAGCTCCTACGAGCAGTACTTC. This gives the protein CAWSVDRGGPSSYEQYF.